The rows below give T cell receptor beta chains drawn from one sample of a study of cytomegalovirus exposure and HLA in healthy donors. TCRdb's table, derived via immunoSEQ multiplex PCR, lists solely in-frame clones and lacks some. In total, the table holds 120,000 to 150,000 clones. The source material was PBMCs. These TCRs come from a young woman in good health and CMV-seronegative. Both conserved end residues are trimmed from each CDR3. The order of the fields is J gene, V gene, CDR3 protein.

J gene: TRBJ1-1
V gene: TRBV19
CDR3 protein: ASSIEAAALNTEAF

J gene: TRBJ2-2
V gene: TRBV7-9
CDR3 protein: ASSWDSESGELF

J gene: TRBJ2-1
V gene: TRBV7-9
CDR3 protein: ASSSEREEDEQF

J gene: TRBJ2-1
V gene: TRBV4-1
CDR3 protein: ASSQIPGLAGYNEQF

J gene: TRBJ2-7
V gene: TRBV20-1
CDR3 protein: SAWTVYEQY

J gene: TRBJ2-1
V gene: TRBV11-1
CDR3 protein: ASSTTGTSGYNEQF

J gene: TRBJ2-7
V gene: TRBV5-6
CDR3 protein: ASSLFWLGGANEQY

J gene: TRBJ2-7
V gene: TRBV7-3
CDR3 protein: ASSPYPGLSPPYEQY

J gene: TRBJ2-3
V gene: TRBV5-4
CDR3 protein: ASSPRLAGGLDTQY

J gene: TRBJ1-2
V gene: TRBV30
CDR3 protein: AWSTGRLEGYT

J gene: TRBJ2-2
V gene: TRBV6-1
CDR3 protein: ASTSSLPGELF

J gene: TRBJ1-1
V gene: TRBV6-4
CDR3 protein: ASRLTVMNTEAF

J gene: TRBJ2-3
V gene: TRBV7-2
CDR3 protein: ASSLAFNTDTQY

J gene: TRBJ2-1
V gene: TRBV7-3
CDR3 protein: ASSFSGTHNEQF

J gene: TRBJ1-1
V gene: TRBV4-1
CDR3 protein: ASSHNQGYTEAF

J gene: TRBJ1-2
V gene: TRBV10-3
CDR3 protein: AISEADGYT

J gene: TRBJ1-1
V gene: TRBV2
CDR3 protein: ASSFSIANTEAF

J gene: TRBJ1-2
V gene: TRBV13
CDR3 protein: ASSPRPRDRPKNYGYT

J gene: TRBJ2-3
V gene: TRBV2
CDR3 protein: ASSGDGSVGDTQY

J gene: TRBJ2-1
V gene: TRBV4-2
CDR3 protein: ASSRAGTSRSNEQF

J gene: TRBJ2-5
V gene: TRBV7-9
CDR3 protein: ASSIGGGYQETQY

J gene: TRBJ2-5
V gene: TRBV11-2
CDR3 protein: ASSLVGGVQETQY

J gene: TRBJ2-7
V gene: TRBV10-3
CDR3 protein: AISEQTSGHDEQY

J gene: TRBJ2-1
V gene: TRBV7-8
CDR3 protein: ASSLGGAGGNYNEQF

J gene: TRBJ1-4
V gene: TRBV7-9
CDR3 protein: ASSFGFNEKLF

J gene: TRBJ1-2
V gene: TRBV7-8
CDR3 protein: ASSFSEGGGYT

J gene: TRBJ1-1
V gene: TRBV2
CDR3 protein: ASTIGGAWEAF

J gene: TRBJ2-2
V gene: TRBV5-1
CDR3 protein: ASSRDRVSTGELF

J gene: TRBJ1-1
V gene: TRBV19
CDR3 protein: ASTSSLRTEAF

J gene: TRBJ2-3
V gene: TRBV28
CDR3 protein: ASSFWRDGSTDTQY

J gene: TRBJ2-1
V gene: TRBV5-4
CDR3 protein: ARPQGAGDNEQF

J gene: TRBJ2-1
V gene: TRBV29-1
CDR3 protein: SVDRSYNEQF

J gene: TRBJ2-7
V gene: TRBV4-1
CDR3 protein: ASSLTPTRGIIDEQY

J gene: TRBJ1-5
V gene: TRBV29-1
CDR3 protein: SVEEVRGQPQH

J gene: TRBJ2-1
V gene: TRBV9
CDR3 protein: ASSSRGERGYNEQF

J gene: TRBJ2-3
V gene: TRBV5-1
CDR3 protein: ASSLDDGGWDTQY

J gene: TRBJ1-2
V gene: TRBV19
CDR3 protein: ASSTGHGYT

J gene: TRBJ1-4
V gene: TRBV30
CDR3 protein: AWSVQGVNEKLF

J gene: TRBJ1-4
V gene: TRBV7-9
CDR3 protein: ASSLVGRGSNEKLF

J gene: TRBJ2-7
V gene: TRBV7-9
CDR3 protein: ASSAQGGGQY

J gene: TRBJ2-3
V gene: TRBV6-6
CDR3 protein: ASSPITDTQY

J gene: TRBJ2-3
V gene: TRBV15
CDR3 protein: ATSRVGGSRDTQY

J gene: TRBJ1-1
V gene: TRBV30
CDR3 protein: AWKGQGSTEAF